The source of this T cell receptor (beta chain) is a study of circulating tumor DNA in untreated peripheral T-cell lymphoma (dated by TCRdb to the early 2020s). The paper as a whole reports these results and caveats: Tumor-specific clonotypes turned up in 75% to 80% of patients, identified from 86% of baseline tissues and from about 67% of baseline serum samples.

The library was made by the immunoSEQ multiplex PCR assay. Here the immuneACCESS table is served through TCRdb, limited to in-frame sequences with V and J called. Missing clones are a known gap in these copies; in checked studies unresolved V genes cover under half, and the rest lacks a known reason. The sample table lists over 4,000 clones, under 80% of them with a count of one. Of the sample, more than 40% is held by the ten largest clones. Baseline tumor tissue collected before treatment was sequenced to identify tumor-specific TCR clonotypes. Next-generation sequencing of T-cell receptor sequences was used to monitor peripheral T-cell lymphoma patients receiving frontline treatment on a trial. Concerning this clone: What antigen it recognizes has not been identified. Base-call qualities are not available, and no considerably larger clone is one nucleotide away.

The receptor's source is a human donor with peripheral T-cell lymphoma. The sample was tumor tissue.

The CDR3 region: CASSPDRGYTEAFF. The DNA sequence is given as TGTGCCAGCTCCCCGGACAGGGGTTACACTGAAGCTTTCTTT. The rearrangement joined TRBV18 to TRBJ1-1, and TRBD1 matches 9 of the central bases. Measured from the cysteine to the phenylalanine, the CDR3 is 14 residues long. Solely the CDR3 DNA is kept, with 42 bases framed from the first base. The germline V gene yields KGHSH for CDR1 and LQKENI for CDR2. Trimmed from V: 6 bases; trimmed from J: 3 bases; junction bases lacking a gene match: 5.